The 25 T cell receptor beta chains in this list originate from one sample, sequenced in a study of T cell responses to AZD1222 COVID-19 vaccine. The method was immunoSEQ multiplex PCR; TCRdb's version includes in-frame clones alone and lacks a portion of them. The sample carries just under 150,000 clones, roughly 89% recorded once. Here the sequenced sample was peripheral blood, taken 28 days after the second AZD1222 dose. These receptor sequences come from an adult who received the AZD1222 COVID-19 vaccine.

This CDR3 is CASSSALAGTGELFF. The CDR3 nucleotides read TGTGCCAGCTCAAGCGCGCTAGCGGGCACCGGGGAGCTGTTTTTT. The chain combines TRBV18 with TRBJ2-2, with 8 bases that match TRBD2. Germline V gene data show CDR1 as KGHSH and CDR2 as LQKENI. The CDR3 loop spans 15 amino acids. V was pared by 5 bases and J by 4 bases, with 6 bases of the junction left unmatched.

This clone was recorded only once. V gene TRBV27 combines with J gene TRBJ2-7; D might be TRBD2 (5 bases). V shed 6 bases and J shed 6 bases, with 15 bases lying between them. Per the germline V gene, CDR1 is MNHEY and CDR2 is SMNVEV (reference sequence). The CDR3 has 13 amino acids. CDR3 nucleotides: TGTGCCAGCAGGCGGGCCCGGATGGCCGAGCAGTACTTC. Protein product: CASRRARMAEQYF.

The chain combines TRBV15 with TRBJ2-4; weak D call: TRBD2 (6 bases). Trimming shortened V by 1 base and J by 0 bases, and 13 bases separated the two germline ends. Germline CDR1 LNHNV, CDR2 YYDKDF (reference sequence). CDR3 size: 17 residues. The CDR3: CATSRGGTKLAKNIQYF. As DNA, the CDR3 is TGTGCCACCAGCAGAGGCGGGACCAAACTAGCCAAAAACATTCAGTACTTC. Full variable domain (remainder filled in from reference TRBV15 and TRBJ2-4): DAMVIQNPRYQVTQFGKPVTLSCSQTLNHNVMYWYQQKSSQAPKLLFHYYDKDFNNEADTPDNFQSRRPNTSFCFLDIRSPGLGDTAMYLCATSRGGTKLAKNIQYFGAGTRLSVL.

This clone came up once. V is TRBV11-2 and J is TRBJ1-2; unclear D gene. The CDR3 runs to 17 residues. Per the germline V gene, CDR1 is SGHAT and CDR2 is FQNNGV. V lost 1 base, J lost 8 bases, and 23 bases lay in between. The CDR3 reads CASSLVPRRGVPRGYTF. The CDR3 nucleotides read TGTGCCAGCAGCTTAGTCCCCCGCCGCGGGGTTCCTAGGGGCTACACCTTC. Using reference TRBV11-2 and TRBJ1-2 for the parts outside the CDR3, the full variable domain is EAGVAQSPRYKIIEKRQSVAFWCNPISGHATLYWYQQILGQGPKLLIQFQNNGVVDDSQLPKDRFSAERLKGVDSTLKIQPAKLEDSAVYLCASSLVPRRGVPRGYTFGSGTRLTVV.

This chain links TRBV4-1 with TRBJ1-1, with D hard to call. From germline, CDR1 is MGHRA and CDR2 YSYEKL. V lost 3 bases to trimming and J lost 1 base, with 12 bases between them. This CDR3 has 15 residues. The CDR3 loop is CASSQAGRRNTEAFF. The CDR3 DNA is TGCGCCAGCAGCCAGGCTGGACGGCGGAACACTGAAGCTTTCTTT.

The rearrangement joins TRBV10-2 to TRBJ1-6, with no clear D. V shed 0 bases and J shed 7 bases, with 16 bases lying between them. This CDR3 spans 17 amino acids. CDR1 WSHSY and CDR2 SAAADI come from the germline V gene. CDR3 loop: CASSESQAITTNSPLHF. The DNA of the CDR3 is TGCGCCAGCAGTGAGTCGCAGGCTATTACCACAAATTCACCCCTCCACTTT.

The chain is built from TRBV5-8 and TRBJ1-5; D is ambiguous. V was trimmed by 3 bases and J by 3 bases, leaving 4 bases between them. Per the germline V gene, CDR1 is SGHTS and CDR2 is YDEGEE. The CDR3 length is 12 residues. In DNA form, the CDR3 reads TGTGCCAGCAGCTCTTACAATCAGCCCCAGCATTTT. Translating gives CASSSYNQPQHF.

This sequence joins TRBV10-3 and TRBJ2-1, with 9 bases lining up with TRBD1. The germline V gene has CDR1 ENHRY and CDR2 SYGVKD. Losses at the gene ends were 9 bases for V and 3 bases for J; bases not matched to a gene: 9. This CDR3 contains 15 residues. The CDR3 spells CAISTGTGYYNEQFF. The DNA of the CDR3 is TGTGCCATTTCAACCGGGACAGGGTACTACAATGAGCAGTTCTTC.

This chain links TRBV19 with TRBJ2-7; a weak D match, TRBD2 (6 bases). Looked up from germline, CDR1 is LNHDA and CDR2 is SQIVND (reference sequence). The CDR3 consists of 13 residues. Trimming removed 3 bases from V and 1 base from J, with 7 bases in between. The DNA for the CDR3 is TGTGCCAGTAGTATTGGGGGGTCCTACGAGCAGTACTTC. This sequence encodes CASSIGGSYEQYF.

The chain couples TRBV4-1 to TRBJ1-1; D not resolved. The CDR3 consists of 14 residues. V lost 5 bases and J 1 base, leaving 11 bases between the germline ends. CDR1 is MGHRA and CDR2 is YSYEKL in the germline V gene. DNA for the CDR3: TGCGCCAGCAGCTACCGGGCTGAGAACACTGAAGCTTTCTTT. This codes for CASSYRAENTEAFF.

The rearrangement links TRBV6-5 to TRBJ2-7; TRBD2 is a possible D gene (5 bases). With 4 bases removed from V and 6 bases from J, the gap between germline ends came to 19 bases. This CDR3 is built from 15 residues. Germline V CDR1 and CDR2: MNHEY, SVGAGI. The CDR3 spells CASSSDLTGVREQYF. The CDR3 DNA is TGTGCCAGCAGTTCGGACCTGACCGGGGTACGCGAGCAGTACTTC.

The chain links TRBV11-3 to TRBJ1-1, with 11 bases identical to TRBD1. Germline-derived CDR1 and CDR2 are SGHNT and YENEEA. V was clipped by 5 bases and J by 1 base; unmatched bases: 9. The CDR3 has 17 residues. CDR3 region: CASSLPGQGAANTEAFF. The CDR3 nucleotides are TGTGCCAGCAGCCTGCCTGGACAGGGGGCCGCGAACACTGAAGCTTTCTTT.

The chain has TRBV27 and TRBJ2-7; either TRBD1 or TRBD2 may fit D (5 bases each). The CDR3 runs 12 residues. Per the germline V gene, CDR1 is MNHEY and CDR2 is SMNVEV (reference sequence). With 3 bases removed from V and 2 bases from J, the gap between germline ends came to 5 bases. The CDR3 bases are TGTGCCAGCAGTTTGGGGGCCTACGAGCAGTACTTC. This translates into CASSLGAYEQYF.

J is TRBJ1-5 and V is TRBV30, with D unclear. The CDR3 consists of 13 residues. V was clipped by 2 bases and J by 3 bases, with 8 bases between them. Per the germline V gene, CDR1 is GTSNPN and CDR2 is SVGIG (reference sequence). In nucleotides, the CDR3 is TGTGCCTGGAGTAGGAAGGCCAATCAGCCCCAGCATTTT. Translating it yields CAWSRKANQPQHF. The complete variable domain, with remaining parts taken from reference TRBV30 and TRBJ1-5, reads SQTIHQWPATLVQPVGSPLSLECTVEGTSNPNLYWYRQAAGRGLQLLFYSVGIGQISSEVPQNLSASRPQDRQFILSSKKLLLSDSGFYLCAWSRKANQPQHFGDGTRLSIL.

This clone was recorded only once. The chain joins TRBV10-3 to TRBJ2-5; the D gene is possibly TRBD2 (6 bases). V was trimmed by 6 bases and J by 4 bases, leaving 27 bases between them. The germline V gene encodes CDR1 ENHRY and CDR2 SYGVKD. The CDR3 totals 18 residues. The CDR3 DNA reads TGTGCCATCAGGAGGGCACCCCGGGACGGAGGGGCCGGAGAGACCCAGTACTTC. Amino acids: CAIRRAPRDGGAGETQYF.

The CDR3: CASSAGQGRGRHTDTQYF. The CDR3 DNA sequence: TGTGCCAGCAGCGCGGGACAGGGAAGAGGGAGGCACACAGATACGCAGTATTTT. The chain couples TRBV9 to TRBJ2-3, with 9 positions matching TRBD1. V shed 3 bases and J 2 bases; nucleotides not matched to a gene: 13. The CDR3 length is 18 residues. Germline values: CDR1 SGDLS, CDR2 YYNGEE.

For the CDR3, the DNA is TGTGCCAGTCAGAGGGGTTGGGAGACCCAGTACTTC. It yields the protein CASQRGWETQYF. The V call is TRBV7-9, the J call TRBJ2-5; D assignment may be TRBD1 or TRBD2 (5 bases each). Germline V lookup: CDR1 SEHNR, CDR2 FQNEAQ (reference sequence). The CDR3 is made up of 12 amino acids. V lost 9 bases and J lost 5, with 13 bases in between.

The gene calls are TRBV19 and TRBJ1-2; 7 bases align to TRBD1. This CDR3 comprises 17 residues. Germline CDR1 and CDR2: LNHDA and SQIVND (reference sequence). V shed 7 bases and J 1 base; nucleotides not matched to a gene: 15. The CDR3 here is CASNPHPGRGSNYGYTF. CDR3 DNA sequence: TGTGCCAGTAATCCCCACCCCGGCAGGGGGAGTAACTATGGCTACACCTTC. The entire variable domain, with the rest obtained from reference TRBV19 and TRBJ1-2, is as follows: DGGITQSPKYLFRKEGQNVTLSCEQNLNHDAMYWYRQDPGQGLRLIYYSQIVNDFQKGDIAEGYSVSREKKESFPLTVTSAQKNPTAFYLCASNPHPGRGSNYGYTFGSGTRLTVV.

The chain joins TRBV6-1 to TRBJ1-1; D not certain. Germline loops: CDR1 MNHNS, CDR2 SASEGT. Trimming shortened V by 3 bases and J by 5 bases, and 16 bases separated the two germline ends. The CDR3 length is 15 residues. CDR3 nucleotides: TGTGCCAGCAGTGAGAGGGATATGAGGTTGACTGAAGCTTTCTTT. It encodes CASSERDMRLTEAFF.

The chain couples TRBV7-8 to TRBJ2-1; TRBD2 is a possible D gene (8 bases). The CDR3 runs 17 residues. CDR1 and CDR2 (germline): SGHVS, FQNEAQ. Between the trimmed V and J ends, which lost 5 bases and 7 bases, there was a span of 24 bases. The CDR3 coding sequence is TGTGCCAGCAGCCCCTACCAGTGGGTAGCGGGACAGAATGAGCAGTTCTTC. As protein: CASSPYQWVAGQNEQFF.

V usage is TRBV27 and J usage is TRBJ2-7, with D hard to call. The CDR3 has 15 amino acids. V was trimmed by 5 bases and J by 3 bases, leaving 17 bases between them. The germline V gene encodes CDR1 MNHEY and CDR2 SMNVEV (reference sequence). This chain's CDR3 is CASSPIPYLHYEQYF. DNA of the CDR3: TGTGCCAGCAGTCCAATACCATATCTCCACTACGAGCAGTACTTC.

This CDR3 reads CASRLGNTAFPISGNTIYF. The CDR3 DNA follows: TGTGCAAGTCGCTTAGGTAACACCGCATTCCCCATCTCTGGAAACACCATATATTTT. The chain recombines TRBV12-2 with TRBJ1-3; the table calls TRBD1, which could not be checked here. TRBV12-2 is a listed pseudogene. There are 19 residues in the CDR3.

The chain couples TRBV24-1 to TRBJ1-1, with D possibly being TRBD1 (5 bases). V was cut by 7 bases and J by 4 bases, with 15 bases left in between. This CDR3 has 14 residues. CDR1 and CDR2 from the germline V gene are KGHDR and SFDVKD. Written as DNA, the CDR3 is TGTGCCACCAGCCAGTCGTCGGGGGGCACTGAAGCTTTCTTT. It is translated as CATSQSSGGTEAFF.

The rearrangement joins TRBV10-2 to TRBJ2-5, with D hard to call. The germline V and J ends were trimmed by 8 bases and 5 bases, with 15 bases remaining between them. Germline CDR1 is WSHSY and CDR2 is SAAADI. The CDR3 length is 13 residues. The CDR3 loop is CASGDGAWETQYF. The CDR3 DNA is TGCGCCAGCGGAGACGGTGCCTGGGAGACCCAGTACTTC.

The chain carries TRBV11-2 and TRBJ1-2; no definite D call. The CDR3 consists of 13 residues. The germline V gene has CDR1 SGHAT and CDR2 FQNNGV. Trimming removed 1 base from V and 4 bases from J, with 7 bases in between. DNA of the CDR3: TGTGCCAGCAGCTTAGGCCAGGCCTATGGCTACACCTTC. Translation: CASSLGQAYGYTF.